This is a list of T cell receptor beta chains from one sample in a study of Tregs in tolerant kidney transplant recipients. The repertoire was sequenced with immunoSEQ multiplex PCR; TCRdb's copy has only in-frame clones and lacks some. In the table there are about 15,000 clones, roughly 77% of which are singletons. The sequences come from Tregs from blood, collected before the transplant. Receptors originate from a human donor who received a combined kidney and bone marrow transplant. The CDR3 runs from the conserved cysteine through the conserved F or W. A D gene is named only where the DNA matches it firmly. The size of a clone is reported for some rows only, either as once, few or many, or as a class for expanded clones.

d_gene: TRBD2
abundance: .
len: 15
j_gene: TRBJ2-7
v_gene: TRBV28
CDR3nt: TGTGCCAGCAGCGTTCCGGGACTAGCGGGATCCGAGCAGTACTTC
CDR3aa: CASSVPGLAGSEQYF

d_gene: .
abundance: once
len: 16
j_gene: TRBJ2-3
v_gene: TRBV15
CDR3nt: TGTGCCACCAGCAGAGTTTTGGCTAGCAACACAGATACGCAGTATTTT
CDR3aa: CATSRVLASNTDTQYF

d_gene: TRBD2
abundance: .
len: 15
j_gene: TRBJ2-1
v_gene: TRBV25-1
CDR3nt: TGTGCCAGCAGTGGGGGGAGCGGGGGGGTCGGTGAGCAGTTCTTC
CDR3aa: CASSGGSGGVGEQFF

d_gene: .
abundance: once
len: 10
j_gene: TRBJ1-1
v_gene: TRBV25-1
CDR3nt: TGTGCTGACAGCCTCTCTGAAGCTTTCTTT
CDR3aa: CADSLSEAFF

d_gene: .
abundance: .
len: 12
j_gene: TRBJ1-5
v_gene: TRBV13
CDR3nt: TGTGCCAGCAGCTTCCGGGGACAGCCCCAGCATTTT
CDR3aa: CASSFRGQPQHF

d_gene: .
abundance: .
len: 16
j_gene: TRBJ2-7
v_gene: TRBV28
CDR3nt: TGTGCCAGCACTCCTTGGGGCCCCAAGGAACCTTACGAGCAGTACTTC
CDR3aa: CASTPWGPKEPYEQYF

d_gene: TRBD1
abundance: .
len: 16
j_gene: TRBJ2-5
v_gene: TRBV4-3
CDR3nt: TGCGCCAGCAGCCCGAGCCCGGGACAGGGGGGAGAGACCCAGTACTTC
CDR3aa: CASSPSPGQGGETQYF

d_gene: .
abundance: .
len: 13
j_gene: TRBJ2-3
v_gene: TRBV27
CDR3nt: TGTGCCAGCAGTCCCGGTACAGGTAGAAGGCAGTATTTT
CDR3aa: CASSPGTGRRQYF

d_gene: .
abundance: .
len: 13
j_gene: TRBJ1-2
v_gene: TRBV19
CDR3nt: TGTGCCAGTAGTATTGGGCTTAACTATGGCTACACCTTC
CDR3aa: CASSIGLNYGYTF

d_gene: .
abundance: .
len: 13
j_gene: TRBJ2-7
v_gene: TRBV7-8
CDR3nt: TGTGCCAGCAGCTTAGATCTCGCGGACGAGCAGTACTTC
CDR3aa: CASSLDLADEQYF

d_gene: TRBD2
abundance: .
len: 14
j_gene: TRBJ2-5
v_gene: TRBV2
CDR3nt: TGTGCCAGCAGTGGACTAGCGGGACGGGAGACCCAGTACTTC
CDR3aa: CASSGLAGRETQYF

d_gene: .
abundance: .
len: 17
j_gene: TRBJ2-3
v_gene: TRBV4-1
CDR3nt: TGCGCCAGCAGCCCATGGCCCCGGGAGATGGGCACAGATACGCAGTATTTT
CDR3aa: CASSPWPREMGTDTQYF

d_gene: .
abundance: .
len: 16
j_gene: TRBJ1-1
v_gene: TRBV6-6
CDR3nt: TGTGCCAGCACCCCGACCCCAGGGTCTAGGAGCACTGAAGCTTTCTTT
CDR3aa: CASTPTPGSRSTEAFF

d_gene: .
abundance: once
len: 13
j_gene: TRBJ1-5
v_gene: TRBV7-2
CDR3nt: TGTGCCAGCAGCTCTTGGGAGGATCAGCCCCAGCATTTT
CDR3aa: CASSSWEDQPQHF

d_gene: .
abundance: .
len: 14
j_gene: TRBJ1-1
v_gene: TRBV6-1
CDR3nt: TGTGCCAGCAGTGTAGGGGGAGTGAACACTGAAGCTTTCTTT
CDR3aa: CASSVGGVNTEAFF

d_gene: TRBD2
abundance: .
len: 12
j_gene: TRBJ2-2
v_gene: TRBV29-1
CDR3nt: TGCAGCTGTAGCGGGGTGGTCGGGGAGCTGTTTTTT
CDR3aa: CSCSGVVGELFF

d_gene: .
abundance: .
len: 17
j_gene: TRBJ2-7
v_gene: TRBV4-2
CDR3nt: TGTGCCAGCAGCCAAGTCGTCCGGTCCCGGAGCTCCTACGAGCAGTACTTC
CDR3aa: CASSQVVRSRSSYEQYF

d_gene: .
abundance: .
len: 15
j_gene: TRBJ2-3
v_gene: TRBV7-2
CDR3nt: TGTGCCAGCAGCGACTGGAACGAGGGCACAGATACGCAGTATTTT
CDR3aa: CASSDWNEGTDTQYF

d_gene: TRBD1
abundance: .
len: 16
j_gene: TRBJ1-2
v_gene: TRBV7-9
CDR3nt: TGTGCCAGCAGCCCTCGGACAGGGGTGGTTAACTATGGCTACACCTTC
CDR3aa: CASSPRTGVVNYGYTF

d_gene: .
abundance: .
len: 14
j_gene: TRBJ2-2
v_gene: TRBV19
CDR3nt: TGTGCCAGTACCCTGACAGGGAACACCGGGGAGCTGTTTTTT
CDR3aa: CASTLTGNTGELFF

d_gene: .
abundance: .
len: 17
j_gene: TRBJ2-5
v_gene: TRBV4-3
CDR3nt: TGCGCCAGCAGCCAAGATAGCGGTTTGGGGGGAGTAGAGACCCAGTACTTC
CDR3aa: CASSQDSGLGGVETQYF

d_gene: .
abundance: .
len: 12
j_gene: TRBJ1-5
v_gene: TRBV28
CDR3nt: TGTGCCAGCCAGGGATTAAATCAGCCCCAGCATTTT
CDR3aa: CASQGLNQPQHF

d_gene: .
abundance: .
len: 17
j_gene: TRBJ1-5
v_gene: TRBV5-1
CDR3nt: TGCGCCAGCAGCCTGGGGGGCGCTGGGCGTGACAATCAGCCCCAGCATTTT
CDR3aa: CASSLGGAGRDNQPQHF